A selection of T cell receptor beta chains follows, all from one sample in a study of blood T cell repertoires in COVID-19. Measured with immunoSEQ multiplex PCR; TCRdb has only the in-frame clones, and not every one. This table holds 150,000 to 200,000 clones, 80% to 85% found once. The sequenced sample was peripheral blood. The receptors derive from an older woman with COVID-19, enrolled during active disease. The CDR3 runs from the conserved cysteine through the conserved F or W. The D gene is left open where the match is weak.

d_gene | j_gene | v_gene | CDR3aa
TRBD2 | TRBJ2-1 | TRBV6-5 | CASTRTSGINEQFF
TRBD2 | TRBJ2-1 | TRBV6-2/TRBV6-3 | CASSWTSGRSSYNEQFF
NA | TRBJ2-3 | TRBV4-3 | CASSQDVLGGGDTQYF
NA | TRBJ2-1 | TRBV5-1 | CASSEQGNEQFF
TRBD2 | TRBJ2-1 | TRBV3-1/TRBV3-2 | CASSPPLSGTRDNEQFF
NA | TRBJ2-7 | TRBV12-3/TRBV12-4 | CASSLGRDYEQYF
TRBD2 | TRBJ2-1 | TRBV24-1 | CATSEASGRGEQFF
NA | TRBJ2-6 | TRBV28 | CASSLQGISSGANVLTF
NA | TRBJ1-2 | TRBV7-8 | CASSHPTPNFYGYTF
TRBD1 | TRBJ1-2 | TRBV7-2 | CASSPPWTGLSDGYTF
TRBD1 | TRBJ2-1 | TRBV4-1 | CASSQNNRGPYNEQFF
NA | TRBJ1-5 | TRBV28 | CASSPVQGSQPQHF
TRBD1 | TRBJ2-3 | TRBV9 | CASGKTGQGDTQYF
NA | TRBJ2-1 | TRBV4-1 | CASSQRGHGDEQFF
TRBD2 | TRBJ2-3 | TRBV5-1 | CASTSPAGVTNTQYF
TRBD1 | TRBJ1-1 | TRBV19 | CASSRTGGLTEAFF
NA | TRBJ2-7 | TRBV4-3 | CASSQQRGPGYEQYF
TRBD2 | TRBJ2-6 | TRBV27 | CASRPEPRRTSGISSGANVLTF
TRBD1 | TRBJ2-1 | TRBV15 | CATSTGRGQGINEQFF
TRBD2 | TRBJ2-1 | TRBV7-2 | CASSVSSGSSYNEQFF
TRBD2 | TRBJ2-1 | TRBV27 | CASSLLGGRGEQFF
NA | TRBJ2-3 | TRBV7-2 | CASSPGRGGGGTDTQYF
TRBD1 | TRBJ2-7 | TRBV4-3 | CASSQDWGTGNSYEQYF
NA | TRBJ2-1 | TRBV11-2 | CASSRVPRQKMVADEQFF
NA | TRBJ2-7 | TRBV28 | CASNVGGFSSYEQYF
TRBD2 | TRBJ2-2 | TRBV5-4 | CASSRGGLNTGELFF
TRBD1 | TRBJ1-4 | TRBV7-9 | CASSRTGANEKLFF
TRBD1 | TRBJ2-2 | TRBV29-1 | CSVDRGGTGELFF
NA | TRBJ2-3 | TRBV5-1 | CASRQGISTDTQYF
NA | TRBJ2-1 | TRBV6-1 | CASSEGARGGFF
NA | TRBJ2-5 | TRBV30 | CAWKGAQQQETQYF
TRBD2 | TRBJ2-7 | TRBV28 | CASSLRLAGVNEQYF
TRBD1 | TRBJ2-2 | TRBV10-3 | CAIRGQGTGELFF
TRBD1 | TRBJ2-3 | TRBV10-1 | CASSESVGTVSTDTQYF
TRBD2 | TRBJ2-7 | TRBV25-1 | CASSEGTSETYEQYF
NA | TRBJ1-2 | TRBV28 | CASSPSGGAVYGYTF
TRBD2 | TRBJ2-5 | TRBV27 | CASRGLAGPKYQETQYF
NA | TRBJ2-1 | TRBV7-2 | CASSFRLNEQFF
TRBD2 | TRBJ2-7 | TRBV18 | CASSELAGLTYEQYF
TRBD2 | TRBJ2-2 | TRBV29-1 | CSARVTSGIGGELFF
TRBD1 | TRBJ2-5 | TRBV29-1 | CSVTRDSLVQGTQYF
TRBD1 | TRBJ2-7 | TRBV9 | CASSGQGPSSYEQYF
NA | TRBJ2-3 | TRBV6-5 | CASSSTDTQYF
NA | TRBJ2-3 | TRBV9 | CASSVVPGASTDTQYF
NA | TRBJ1-1 | TRBV2 | CASNGGRANTEAFF
TRBD1 | TRBJ1-4 | TRBV28 | CASSSKGQGQLNEKLFF